This TCR beta chain was retrieved from a study of blood T cell repertoires in COVID-19. Using immunoSEQ multiplex PCR, the repertoire was profiled, and TCRdb retains in-frame clones only, with some absent. This sample has 110,000 or so clones, with roughly 80% found just once. The specimen was peripheral blood. This receptor was taken from a woman of 80 years or more with acute or convalescent COVID-19.

CDR3 nucleotides: TGTGCCAGTAGTTCCGGGACAGGGGCCCTAAGGATCGCTGAAGCTTTCTTT. Amino acid sequence: CASSSGTGALRIAEAFF. The chain carries TRBV19 and TRBJ1-1, with 10 bases identical to TRBD1. V trimming: 5 bases; J trimming: 6 bases; junction bases outside the gene matches: 15. The CDR3 loop spans 17 amino acids. CDR1 and CDR2 (germline): LNHDA, SQIVND (reference sequence).